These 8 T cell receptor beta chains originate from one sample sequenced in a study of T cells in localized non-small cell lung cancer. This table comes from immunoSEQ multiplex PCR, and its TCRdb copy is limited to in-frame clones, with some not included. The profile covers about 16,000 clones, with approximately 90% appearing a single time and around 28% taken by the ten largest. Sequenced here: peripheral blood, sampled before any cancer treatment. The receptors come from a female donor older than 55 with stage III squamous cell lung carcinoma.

In DNA form, the CDR3 reads TGTGCCAGCAGCCAAGTTTTGCGGGAGGGCCTTGATGAGCAGTTCTTC. Its protein product is CASSQVLREGLDEQFF. V usage is TRBV14 and J usage is TRBJ2-1; TRBD2 matches at 9 bases. The CDR3 loop spans 16 amino acids. J was trimmed by 8 bases and V by 1 base; bases with no gene match: 9. CDR1 is SGHDN, CDR2 FVKESK, per germline.

CDR3 loop: CASSLGGADEQFF. The CDR3 DNA follows: TGTGCCAGCAGCTTAGGGGGTGCCGATGAGCAGTTCTTC. The V call is TRBV7-6, the J call TRBJ2-1; no clear D gene. Between the trimmed V and J ends, which lost 1 base and 8 bases, there was a span of 9 bases. In germline, CDR1 is SGHVS, CDR2 FNYEAQ. The CDR3 is made up of 13 amino acids. Combining the CDR3 with reference TRBV7-6 and TRBJ2-1 gives the whole variable domain GAGVSQSPRYKVTKRGQDVALRCDPISGHVSLYWYRQALGQGPEFLTYFNYEAQQDKSGLPNDRFSAERPEGSISTLTIQRTEQRDSAMYRCASSLGGADEQFFGPGTRLTVL.

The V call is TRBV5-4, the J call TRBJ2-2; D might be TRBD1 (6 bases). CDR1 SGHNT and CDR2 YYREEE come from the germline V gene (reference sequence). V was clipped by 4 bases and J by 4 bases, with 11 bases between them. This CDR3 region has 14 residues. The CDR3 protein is CASSPIGGTGELFF. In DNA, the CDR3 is TGTGCCAGCAGCCCAATAGGGGGCACCGGGGAGCTGTTTTTT.

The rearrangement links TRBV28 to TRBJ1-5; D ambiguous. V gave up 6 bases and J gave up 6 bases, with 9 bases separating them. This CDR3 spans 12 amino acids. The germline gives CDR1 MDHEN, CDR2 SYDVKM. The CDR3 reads CASRTQLQPQHF. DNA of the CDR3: TGTGCCAGCAGGACCCAACTTCAGCCCCAGCATTTT. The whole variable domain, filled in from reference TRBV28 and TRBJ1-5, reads DVKVTQSSRYLVKRTGEKVFLECVQDMDHENMFWYRQDPGLGLRLIYFSYDVKMKEKGDIPEGYSVSREKKERFSLILESASTNQTSMYLCASRTQLQPQHFGDGTRLSIL.

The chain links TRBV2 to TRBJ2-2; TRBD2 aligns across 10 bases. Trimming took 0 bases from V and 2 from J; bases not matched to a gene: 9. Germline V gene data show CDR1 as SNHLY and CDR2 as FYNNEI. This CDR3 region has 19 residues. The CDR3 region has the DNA TGTGCCAGCAGTGAAGCGCTTTGGTCTAGCGGGGGTAACACCGGGGAGCTGTTTTTT. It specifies CASSEALWSSGGNTGELFF.

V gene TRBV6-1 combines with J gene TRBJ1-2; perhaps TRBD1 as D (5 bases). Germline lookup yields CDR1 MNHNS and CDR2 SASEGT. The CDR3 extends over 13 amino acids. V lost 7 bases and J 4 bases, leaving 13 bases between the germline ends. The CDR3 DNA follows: TGTGCCAGCACAGGGACGTTTCTCTATGGCTACACCTTC. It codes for CASTGTFLYGYTF.

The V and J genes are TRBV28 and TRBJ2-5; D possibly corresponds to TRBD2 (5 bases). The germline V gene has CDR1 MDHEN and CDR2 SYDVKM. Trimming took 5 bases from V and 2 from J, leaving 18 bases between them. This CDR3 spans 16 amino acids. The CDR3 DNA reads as TGTGCCAGCAGTCATCTAGAGGGATCTTTACAAGAGACCCAGTACTTC. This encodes CASSHLEGSLQETQYF.

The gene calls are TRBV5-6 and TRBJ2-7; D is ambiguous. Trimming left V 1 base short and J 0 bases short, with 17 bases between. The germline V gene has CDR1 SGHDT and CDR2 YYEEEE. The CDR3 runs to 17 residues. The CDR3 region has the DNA TGTGCCAGCAGCTTGTTGCTCGTTGGCGGATCCTCCTACGAGCAGTACTTC. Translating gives CASSLLLVGGSSYEQYF. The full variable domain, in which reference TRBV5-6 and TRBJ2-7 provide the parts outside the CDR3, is DAGVTQSPTHLIKTRGQQVTLRCSPKSGHDTVSWYQQALGQGPQFIFQYYEEEERQRGNFPDRFSGHQFPNYSSELNVNALLLGDSALYLCASSLLLVGGSSYEQYFGPGTRLTVT.